This TCR beta chain was found in a study of shared clonotypes between healthy human individuals. The assay was run at deep level. Genomic DNA per cell subset filled all wells of several immunoSEQ plates. Here immunoSEQ multiplex PCR was the method, and the copy in TCRdb shows in-frame clones only, minus some. This table has fewer than 650,000 clones, over 60% appearing once. Germline V gene data show CDR1 as SGHTA and CDR2 as FQGNSA. The CDR3 has 18 residues. V lost 5 bases to trimming and J lost 1 base, with 24 bases between them. Unsorted samples relied on about 90 million PBMCs, which served as the source of genomic DNA. This clone was recorded a few times.

The V and J genes are TRBV7-2 and TRBJ2-7; D tentatively reads TRBD1 or TRBD2 (6 bases each). Sequenced input: PBMCs. The receptor comes from a woman aged 40-49 years in good health. Some clones in this sample may be carry-over from other donors' samples. CDR3: CASSPKPRWGARSYEQYF. CDR3 DNA sequence: TGTGCCAGCAGCCCCAAACCACGGTGGGGGGCCAGGTCCTACGAGCAGTACTTC.